Listed here are 9 T cell receptor beta chains from one sample, sequenced in a study of cytomegalovirus exposure and HLA in healthy donors. Primers: 60 Vbeta forward and 13 Jbeta reverse. Sequenced by immunoSEQ multiplex PCR; TCRdb stores in-frame clones only, minus some. The table lists about 160,000 clones, about 81% of them singletons. Sequenced material: PBMCs. These receptors came from a girl aged 5-17 years in good health and CMV-seropositive.

V is TRBV19 and J is TRBJ2-7, with a possible D match to TRBD1 (5 bases). The germline CDR1 and CDR2 sequences are LNHDA and SQIVND (reference sequence). This CDR3 spans 16 amino acids. V lost 6 bases to trimming and J lost 2 bases, with 20 bases between them. The CDR3 sequence: CASSKNQGAVPYEQYF. CDR3 nucleotide sequence: TGTGCCAGTAGCAAAAATCAGGGTGCCGTACCCTACGAGCAGTACTTC.

In this sample, this clone turned up once. The CDR3, as DNA: TGCGCCAGCAGCATCGACAGGGTTGGCGAGACCCAGTACTTC. Protein sequence: CASSIDRVGETQYF. The chain employs TRBV5-1 and TRBJ2-5; 7 nucleotides line up with TRBD1. Germline V gene data show CDR1 as SGHRS and CDR2 as YFSETQ. The CDR3 consists of 14 residues. Trimming removed 4 bases from V and 5 bases from J; junction bases left unmatched: 8.

This clone has just a few counts. The chain uses TRBV6-5 and TRBJ1-2; 7 bases agree with TRBD1. V was pared by 5 bases and J by 1 base, with 7 bases of the junction left unmatched. The CDR3 length is 15 residues. Per the germline V gene, CDR1 is MNHEY and CDR2 is SVGAGI. CDR3 loop: CASSTRQGGNYGYTF. The CDR3 bases are TGTGCCAGCAGTACGAGACAGGGAGGTAACTATGGCTACACCTTC.

This chain connects TRBV19 to TRBJ1-5; D ambiguous. CDR1 is LNHDA and CDR2 is SQIVND in the germline V gene (reference sequence). This CDR3 region has 13 residues. The V gene lost 5 bases and the J gene lost 5 bases, with 10 bases spanning the gap. The CDR3 region has the DNA TGTGCCAGTAGTCCACGGGAATATCAGCCCCAGCATTTT. Its protein is CASSPREYQPQHF.

About this clone itself: At one end, the junction sequence differs from germline, possibly due to a read error. The DNA of the CDR3 is TGTGCTAGCAGCTTTTCACAGAACACTGAAGCTTTCTTT. Its translation: CASSFSQNTEAFF. The chain joins TRBV7-7 to TRBJ1-1; the D is unclear. Germline-derived CDR1 and CDR2 are SSHAT and FNYEAQ (reference sequence). The CDR3 has 13 amino acids.

This rearrangement joins TRBV30 to TRBJ1-4, with D possibly TRBD1 on 5 matching bases. V lost 3 bases and J lost 8, with 19 bases in between. The CDR3 spans 15 residues. Germline CDR1 is GTSNPN and CDR2 is SVGIG (reference sequence). The CDR3 is CAWSEPQAWGEKLFF. The CDR3 region has the DNA TGTGCCTGGAGCGAACCACAGGCCTGGGGAGAAAAACTGTTTTTT. Based on the CDR3 plus reference TRBV30 and TRBJ1-4, the full variable domain is SQTIHQWPATLVQPVGSPLSLECTVEGTSNPNLYWYRQAAGRGLQLLFYSVGIGQISSEVPQNLSASRPQDRQFILSSKKLLLSDSGFYLCAWSEPQAWGEKLFFGSGTQLSVL.

V is TRBV4-3 and J is TRBJ2-2; 12 bases align to TRBD2. Looked up from germline, CDR1 is LGHNA and CDR2 is YSLEER. The CDR3 spans 17 residues. V was clipped by 1 base and J by 3 bases; unmatched bases: 3. CDR3 bases: TGCGCCAGCAGCCAAGGGAGACTAGCGGGGGACACCGGGGAGCTGTTTTTT. Translated, it gives CASSQGRLAGDTGELFF.

This rearrangement joins TRBV7-3 to TRBJ2-6, with 11 bases aligning to TRBD1. V shed 3 bases and J 0 bases; nucleotides not matched to a gene: 7. In germline, CDR1 is SGHTA, CDR2 FQGTGA. The CDR3 contains 19 residues. CDR3 amino acids: CASSFIRDRGSSGANVLTF. The CDR3 DNA reads TGTGCCAGCAGCTTCATCCGGGACAGGGGGAGCTCTGGGGCCAACGTCCTGACTTTC.

The V and J genes are TRBV5-6 and TRBJ2-7; TRBD1 aligns across 9 bases. CDR1 is SGHDT, CDR2 YYEEEE, per germline. The CDR3 is 15 residues long. Trimming at V came to 0 bases and at J to 5 bases, leaving 6 bases not matched to a gene. For the CDR3, the DNA is TGTGCCAGCAGCTTGGGGGACAGGGCGGTCGACGAGCAGTACTTC. This encodes CASSLGDRAVDEQYF. Drawing the rest from reference TRBV5-6 and TRBJ2-7, the complete variable domain is DAGVTQSPTHLIKTRGQQVTLRCSPKSGHDTVSWYQQALGQGPQFIFQYYEEEERQRGNFPDRFSGHQFPNYSSELNVNALLLGDSALYLCASSLGDRAVDEQYFGPGTRLTVT.